These T cell receptor beta chains were read from a single sample in a study of T cells in Graves' hyperthyroidism and ophthalmopathy. Each CDR3 protein gets one entry after TCRdb re-called the multiplex PCR reads with MiXCR. Counted here are more than 600,000 distinct CDR3 sequences, 16% occurring once; the ten biggest clones make up 8.4%. Material for sequencing was blood. The receptors were gathered from a man in his late teens or twenties with Graves' hyperthyroidism. CDR3s include the opening cysteine and the closing phenylalanine or tryptophan. Fields, in order: CDR3 protein, CDR3 DNA, J gene, D gene, V gene, clone size. D genes are given only for firm matches. Clone size, where shown, is once, few, many, or a class for clones that have expanded.

CDR3: CASSFNVRETIRNEQFF
DNA: TGCGCCAGCAGCTTCAACGTAAGAGAGACTATAAGAAATGAGCAGTTCTTC
J: TRBJ2-1
D: .
V: TRBV5-1
size: few

CDR3: CASSTTTLGGEQYF
DNA: TGCGCCAGCAGCACGACGACCCTCGGGGGCGAGCAGTACTTC
J: TRBJ2-7
D: .
V: TRBV5-1
size: once

CDR3: CASRFRSYEQYF
DNA: TGTGCCAGCAGGTTCCGTTCCTACGAGCAGTACTTC
J: TRBJ2-7
D: .
V: TRBV6-2/TRBV6-3
size: many

CDR3: CASSQDPGGDTIYF
DNA: TGTGCCAGCAGCCAAGACCCAGGAGGGGACACCATATATTTT
J: TRBJ1-3
D: .
V: TRBV3-1
size: .

CDR3: CASSVHPNTEAFF
DNA: TGTGCCAGCAGCGTTCATCCTAACACTGAAGCTTTCTTT
J: TRBJ1-1
D: .
V: TRBV9
size: .

CDR3: CASSLRTGLASRNTQYF
DNA: TGTGCCAGCAGTTTACGAACGGGACTAGCTTCTAGGAATACGCAGTATTTT
J: TRBJ2-3
D: TRBD2
V: TRBV27
size: few

CDR3: CASSRPGRNNEQFF
DNA: TGTGCTAGCAGCCGACCCGGGAGGAACAATGAGCAGTTCTTC
J: TRBJ2-1
D: TRBD2
V: TRBV7-7
size: few

CDR3: CASSFLGDTGELFF
DNA: TGTGCCAGCAGCTTTCTGGGGGACACCGGGGAGCTGTTTTTT
J: TRBJ2-2
D: .
V: TRBV7-9
size: .

CDR3: CASSFRKSTDTQYF
DNA: TGTGCCAGCAGTTTTCGAAAGAGCACAGATACGCAGTATTTT
J: TRBJ2-3
D: .
V: TRBV12-3/TRBV12-4
size: few

CDR3: CASSQGIGTGNTEAFF
DNA: TGCGCCAGCAGCCAAGGAATCGGGACGGGGAACACTGAAGCTTTCTTT
J: TRBJ1-1
D: .
V: TRBV5-4
size: .

CDR3: CASSQDRLTKGEQYF
DNA: TGTGCCAGCAGCCAAGATAGACTTACGAAAGGCGAGCAGTACTTC
J: TRBJ2-7
D: .
V: TRBV4-2
size: .

CDR3: CASSEGWLAGGQSNSYEQYF
DNA: TGTGCCAGCAGTGAAGGATGGCTAGCGGGAGGGCAATCTAACTCCTACGAGCAGTACTTC
J: TRBJ2-7
D: TRBD2
V: TRBV25-1
size: few

CDR3: CASSLEAAGELFF
DNA: TGTGCCAGCAGTTTAGAAGCGGCCGGGGAGCTGTTTTTT
J: TRBJ2-2
D: .
V: TRBV28
size: many

CDR3: CASKEGAGEQYF
DNA: TGTGCCAGCAAGGAGGGGGCGGGGGAGCAGTACTTC
J: TRBJ2-7
D: .
V: TRBV6-2/TRBV6-3
size: few

CDR3: CASRKSGTAEQYF
DNA: TGTGCCAGCAGAAAATCCGGGACAGCCGAGCAGTACTTC
J: TRBJ2-7
D: TRBD1
V: TRBV28
size: many

CDR3: CASSFGTSGGYEQYF
DNA: TGTGCCAGCAGCTTCGGGACTAGCGGGGGATACGAGCAGTACTTC
J: TRBJ2-7
D: TRBD2
V: TRBV7-2
size: many

CDR3: CASSSLGRADTQYF
DNA: TGTGCCAGCAGCTCCCTTGGTCGCGCAGATACGCAGTATTTT
J: TRBJ2-3
D: .
V: TRBV11-1
size: .

CDR3: CSARVLSYEQYF
DNA: TGCAGTGCTAGAGTCCTTAGCTACGAGCAGTACTTC
J: TRBJ2-7
D: .
V: TRBV20-1
size: few

CDR3: CASSLDRSGGSNQPQHF
DNA: TGTGCCAGCAGCTTAGATAGGTCGGGCGGTAGCAATCAGCCCCAGCATTTT
J: TRBJ1-5
D: .
V: TRBV7-2
size: many

CDR3: CASSLTQGAGNTIYF
DNA: TGTGCCAGCAGTTTAACACAGGGGGCCGGAAACACCATATATTTT
J: TRBJ1-3
D: TRBD1
V: TRBV28
size: few

CDR3: CASSRPLAGNSYEQYF
DNA: TGTGCCAGCAGCCGCCCCCTAGCGGGGAACTCCTACGAGCAGTACTTC
J: TRBJ2-7
D: TRBD2
V: TRBV7-9
size: many

CDR3: CASSDLGTSNQPQHF
DNA: TGTGCCAGCAGTGATCTGGGGACGAGCAATCAGCCCCAGCATTTT
J: TRBJ1-5
D: .
V: TRBV2
size: .